The clone carrying this T cell receptor (beta chain) was seen a few times. Through a sample-barcoded 5' primer and a J-beta primer mix, a second PCR was run for about 7 to 12 cycles. MiXCR, applied by TCRdb to the 5' RACE reads, yields one record per CDR3 protein. Among 550,000 to 750,000 distinct CDR3 sequences, around 21% were seen once, and the ten largest hold 3% to 4.5%. This sample is part of a study of blood T cells in healthy people across ages. This TCR was sampled from a man between 65 and 85 years old in good health. Sequencing was performed on blood.

The CDR3: CASRLVGGHEQYF. The CDR3 bases are TGTGCCAGCAGGCTAGTGGGAGGCCACGAGCAGTACTTC. The J gene is TRBJ2-7, the V gene TRBV11-2; D perhaps matches TRBD2 (6 bases). The CDR3 is 13 residues long. V was pared by 6 bases and J by 5 bases, with 14 bases between. CDR1 and CDR2 (germline): SGHAT, FQNNGV.